This T cell receptor (beta chain) was identified during a study of blood T cell repertoires in COVID-19. Study background: Samples taken during acute and convalescent COVID-19 were collected in the United States, Italy and Spain. The analysed material was cDNA or gDNA that came from T cells, B-cell-depleted T cells, or PBMCs.

Regarding this clone: Other DNA sequences of this sample code for an identical CDR3.

The CDR3 runs 14 residues. Between the trimmed V and J ends, which lost 2 bases and 7 bases, there was a span of 12 bases. The germline V gene has CDR1 WSHSY and CDR2 SAAADI. Original data processing: Estimation of nucleated cell counts was performed using reference gene primer amplification. Assay used: immunoSEQ multiplex PCR; TCRdb lists only in-frame clones, some missing. Clone size and the V and J calls come from that table; the DNA yielded D and trimming. This sample has about 300,000 clones, with 75% to 90% found just once. The source is a man younger than 30 with active or convalescent COVID-19. The specimen sequenced was peripheral blood. The genes are TRBV10-2 and TRBJ2-4; TRBD2 might be the D (5 bases). The DNA for the CDR3 is TGCGCCAGCAGTGAGAGTGGGCGCGGGAACATTCAGTACTTC. Protein: CASSESGRGNIQYF.